This T cell receptor (beta chain) appears in the sequencing data of a study of shared clonotypes between healthy human individuals. Germline loops: CDR1 SGHNT, CDR2 YENEEA. Trimming stripped 3 bases from V and 0 bases from J, with 12 bases between. The CDR3 runs to 15 residues. The method was immunoSEQ multiplex PCR; TCRdb's version includes in-frame clones alone and lacks a portion of them. The repertoire holds fewer than 1 million clones, with 96% as singletons. CD45RO-negative CD8 cells positively selected for CCR7 made up the naive population, which excluded terminally differentiated effector memory CD45RA+ cells.

The sample comprised naive CD8+ T cells sorted from blood. The sequence derives from a man between 25 and 39 years old in good health. The gene calls are TRBV11-3 and TRBJ2-7, with D perhaps TRBD1 or TRBD2 (6 bases each). The CDR3 region is CASSFGGGSSYEQYF. In DNA, the CDR3 is TGTGCCAGCAGCTTTGGAGGGGGGAGCTCCTACGAGCAGTACTTC.